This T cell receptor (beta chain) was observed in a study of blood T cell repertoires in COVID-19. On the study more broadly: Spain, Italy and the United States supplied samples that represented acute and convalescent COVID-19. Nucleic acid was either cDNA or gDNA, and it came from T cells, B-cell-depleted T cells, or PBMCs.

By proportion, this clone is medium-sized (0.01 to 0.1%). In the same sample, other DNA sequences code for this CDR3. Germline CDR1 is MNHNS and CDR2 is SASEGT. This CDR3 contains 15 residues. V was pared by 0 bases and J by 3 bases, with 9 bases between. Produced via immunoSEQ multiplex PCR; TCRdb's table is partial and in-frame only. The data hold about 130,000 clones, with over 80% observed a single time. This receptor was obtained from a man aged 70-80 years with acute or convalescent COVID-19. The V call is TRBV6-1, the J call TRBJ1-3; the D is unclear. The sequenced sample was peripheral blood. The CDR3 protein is CASSEAGSGGNTIYF. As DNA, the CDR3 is TGTGCCAGCAGTGAAGCGGGCAGCGGTGGAAACACCATATATTTT.